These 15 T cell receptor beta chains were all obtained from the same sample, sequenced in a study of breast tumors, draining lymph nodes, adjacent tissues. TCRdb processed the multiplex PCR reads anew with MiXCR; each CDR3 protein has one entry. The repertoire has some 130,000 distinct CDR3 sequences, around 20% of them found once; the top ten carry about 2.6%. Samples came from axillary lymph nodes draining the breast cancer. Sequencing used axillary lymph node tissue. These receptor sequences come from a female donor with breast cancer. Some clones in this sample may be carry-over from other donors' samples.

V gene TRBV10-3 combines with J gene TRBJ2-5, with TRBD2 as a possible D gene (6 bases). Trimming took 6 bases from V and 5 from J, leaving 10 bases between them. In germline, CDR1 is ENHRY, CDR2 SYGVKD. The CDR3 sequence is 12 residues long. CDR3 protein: CAISTGGETQYF. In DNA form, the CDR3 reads TGTGCCATCAGCACCGGAGGGGAGACCCAGTACTTC.

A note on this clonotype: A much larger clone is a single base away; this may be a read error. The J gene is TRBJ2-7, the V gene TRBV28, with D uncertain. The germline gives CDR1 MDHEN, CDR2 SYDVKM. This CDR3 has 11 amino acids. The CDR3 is CACSSHYEQYF. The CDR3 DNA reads TGTGCCTGCAGTTCCCACTACGAGCAGTACTTC.

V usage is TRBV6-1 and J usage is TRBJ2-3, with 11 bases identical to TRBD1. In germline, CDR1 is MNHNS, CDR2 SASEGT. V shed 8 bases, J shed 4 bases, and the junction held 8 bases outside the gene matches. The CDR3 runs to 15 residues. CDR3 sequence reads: CASRTDRGLSDTQYF. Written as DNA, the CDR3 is TGTGCCAGCCGCACGGACAGGGGGCTTTCAGATACGCAGTATTTT.

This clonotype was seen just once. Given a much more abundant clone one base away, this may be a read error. The CDR3 protein is CASSNLAVNEQYF. CDR3 nucleotide sequence: TGTGCCAGCAGTAATCTAGCGGTCAATGAGCAGTACTTC. The rearrangement joins TRBV6-6 to TRBJ2-1; 7 bases are shared with TRBD2. The tail of the sequence fits TRBJ2-7 better, so the J call may be wrong. Per germline, CDR1 MNHNY and CDR2 SVGAGI (reference sequence). This CDR3 has 13 amino acids.

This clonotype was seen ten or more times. CDR3 sequence reads: CASTTTSSTDTQYF. In DNA, the CDR3 is TGTGCCAGTACGACTACCTCTAGCACAGATACGCAGTATTTT. The chain recombines TRBV19 with TRBJ2-3; tentative D call: TRBD2 (5 bases). Looked up from germline, CDR1 is LNHDA and CDR2 is SQIVND (reference sequence). V lost 7 bases, J lost 0 bases, and 11 bases lay in between. This CDR3 comprises 14 residues.

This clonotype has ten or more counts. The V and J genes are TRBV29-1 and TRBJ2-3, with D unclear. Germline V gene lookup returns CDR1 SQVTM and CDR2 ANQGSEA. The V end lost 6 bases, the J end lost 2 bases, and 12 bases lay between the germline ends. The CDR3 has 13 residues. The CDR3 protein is CSVLGPYTDTQYF. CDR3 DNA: TGCAGCGTCCTAGGGCCTTACACAGATACGCAGTATTTT.

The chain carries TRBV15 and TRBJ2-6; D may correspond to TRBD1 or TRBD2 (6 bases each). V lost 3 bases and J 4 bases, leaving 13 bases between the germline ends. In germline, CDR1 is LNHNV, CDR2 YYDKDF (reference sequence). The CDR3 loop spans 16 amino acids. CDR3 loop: CATSREGGPGANVLTF. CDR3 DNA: TGTGCCACCAGCAGGGAGGGGGGTCCAGGGGCCAACGTCCTGACTTTC.

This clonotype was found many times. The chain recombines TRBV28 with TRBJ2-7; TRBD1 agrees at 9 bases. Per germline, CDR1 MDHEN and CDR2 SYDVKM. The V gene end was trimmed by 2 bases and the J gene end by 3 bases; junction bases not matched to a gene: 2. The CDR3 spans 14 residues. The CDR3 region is CASSLGQGFYEQYF. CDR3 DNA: TGTGCCAGCAGTTTAGGACAGGGGTTCTACGAGCAGTACTTC.

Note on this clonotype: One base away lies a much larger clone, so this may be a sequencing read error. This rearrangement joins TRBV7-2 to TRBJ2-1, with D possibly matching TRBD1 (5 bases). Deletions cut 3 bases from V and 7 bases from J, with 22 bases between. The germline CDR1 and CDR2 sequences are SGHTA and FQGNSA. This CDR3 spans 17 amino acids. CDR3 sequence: CASSFTTVLLRTNEQFF. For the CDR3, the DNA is TGTGCCAGCAGCTTTACAACAGTGTTGTTAAGGACAAATGAGCAGTTCTTC.

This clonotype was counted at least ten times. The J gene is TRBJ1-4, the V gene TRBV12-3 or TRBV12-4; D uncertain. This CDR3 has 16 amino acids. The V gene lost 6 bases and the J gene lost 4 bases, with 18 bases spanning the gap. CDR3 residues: CASSPGTSDLNEKLFF. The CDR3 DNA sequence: TGTGCCAGCAGCCCCGGTACAAGCGATCTTAATGAAAAACTGTTTTTT.

The CDR3 spells CASSPRTGWTGELFF. The DNA for the CDR3 is TGTGCCAGCAGCCCCCGGACAGGGTGGACCGGGGAGCTGTTTTTT. V gene TRBV11-3 combines with J gene TRBJ2-2; TRBD1 agrees at 8 bases. The CDR3 totals 15 residues. The germline gives CDR1 SGHNT, CDR2 YENEEA. Trimming at V came to 5 bases and at J to 5 bases, leaving 7 bases not matched to a gene.

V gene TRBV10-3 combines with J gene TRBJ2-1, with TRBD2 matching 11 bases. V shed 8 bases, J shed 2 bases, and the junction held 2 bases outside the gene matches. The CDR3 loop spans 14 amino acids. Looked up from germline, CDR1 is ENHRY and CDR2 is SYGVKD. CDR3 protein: CAIGTSGAYNEQFF. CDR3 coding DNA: TGTGCCATCGGGACTAGCGGTGCCTACAATGAGCAGTTCTTC.

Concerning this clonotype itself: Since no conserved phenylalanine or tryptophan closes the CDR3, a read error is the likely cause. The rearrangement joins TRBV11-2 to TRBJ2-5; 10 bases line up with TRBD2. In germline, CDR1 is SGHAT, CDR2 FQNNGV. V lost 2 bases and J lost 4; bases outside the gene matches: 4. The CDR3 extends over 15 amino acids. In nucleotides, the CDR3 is TGTGCCAGCAGCTTAAGACTAGCGGGCTTAGAGACCCAGTACCTC. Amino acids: CASSLRLAGLETQYL.

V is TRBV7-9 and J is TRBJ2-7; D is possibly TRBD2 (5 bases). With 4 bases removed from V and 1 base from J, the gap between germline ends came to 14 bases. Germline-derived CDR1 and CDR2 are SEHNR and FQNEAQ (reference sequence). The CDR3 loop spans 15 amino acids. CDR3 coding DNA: TGTGCCAGCAGCTCAGCGGAGCCGACATCCTACGAGCAGTACTTC. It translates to CASSSAEPTSYEQYF.

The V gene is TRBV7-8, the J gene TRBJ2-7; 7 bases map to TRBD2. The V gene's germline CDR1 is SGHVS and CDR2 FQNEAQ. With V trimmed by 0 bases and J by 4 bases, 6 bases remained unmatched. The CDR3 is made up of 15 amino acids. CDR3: CASSLAGGGSYEQYF. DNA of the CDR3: TGTGCCAGCAGCTTAGCGGGCGGCGGGAGTTACGAGCAGTACTTC.